This entry lists 29 T cell receptor beta chains sequenced from one sample in a study of early T cells in non-severe SARS-CoV-2 infection. TCRdb analysed the 5' RACE reads with MiXCR anew, one entry per CDR3 protein. The sample lists some 50,000 distinct CDR3 sequences; 5.6% were seen once. Material for sequencing was whole blood. The receptors shown here come from an adult who was a healthcare worker with PCR-confirmed SARS-CoV-2 infection or an uninfected control (not recorded which).

A few counts support this clonotype. The rearrangement joins TRBV5-4 to TRBJ2-3; the D gene could be TRBD1 or TRBD2 (5 bases each). V was shortened by 1 base and J by 6 bases, with 15 bases between the two germline ends. Germline CDR1 SGHNT, CDR2 YYREEE (reference sequence). CDR3 size: 15 residues. The CDR3 DNA reads as TGTGCCAGCAGCTTGCAGTTTGGGGGTCCGGATACGCAGTATTTT. It encodes CASSLQFGGPDTQYF.

This clonotype was counted ten times or more. The chain joins TRBV7-2 to TRBJ1-5; 8 bases align to TRBD1. Unmatched junction bases numbered 7, after V lost 3 bases and J lost 0 bases. The germline V gene encodes CDR1 SGHTA and CDR2 FQGNSA. This CDR3 has 17 residues. The CDR3 sequence is CASSFRTGFSSNQPQHF. The CDR3 DNA reads as TGTGCCAGCAGCTTCAGGACAGGGTTTTCTAGCAATCAGCCCCAGCATTTT.

This clonotype was counted ten times or more. This chain connects TRBV6-2 or TRBV6-3 to TRBJ2-1, with 9 nucleotides matching TRBD2. Trimming removed 2 bases from V and 6 bases from J; junction bases left unmatched: 11. The CDR3 totals 17 residues. From germline, CDR1 is MNHEY and CDR2 SVGEGT. The CDR3, as DNA: TGTGCCAGCAGTTACAGTTCAGCGGGGGGCCTTAGCAATGAGCAGTTCTTC. It specifies CASSYSSAGGLSNEQFF.

This clonotype was seen a few times. A read error may be the cause here, since a much bigger clone is one base away. The chain's CDR3 is CTSGTTGSGNTIYF. The CDR3 nucleotides are TGTACCAGCGGAACGACAGGCTCTGGAAACACCATATATTTT. The chain joins TRBV5-5 to TRBJ1-3, with a weak D call TRBD1 (6 bases). Germline-derived CDR1 and CDR2 are SGHKS and YYEKEE (reference sequence). This CDR3 comprises 14 residues.

This clonotype occurred many times. J is TRBJ1-2 and V is TRBV29-1; 8 nucleotides match TRBD1. The V segment lost 7 bases and the J segment 7 bases; nucleotides outside the gene matches: 11. The CDR3 is 13 amino acids. Germline V gene sequence: CDR1 SQVTM, CDR2 ANQGSEA. The CDR3 DNA reads TGCAGCGCGGGGACAGGACGGGGGATTGGCTACACCTTC. Translated, it gives CSAGTGRGIGYTF.

At least ten counts were recorded for this clonotype. V is TRBV3-1 and J is TRBJ2-3; no reliable D call. This CDR3 is built from 14 residues. The V gene's germline CDR1 is LGHDT and CDR2 YNNKEL (reference sequence). Between the trimmed V and J ends, which lost 4 bases and 6 bases, there was a span of 14 bases. CDR3 amino acids: CASSLQPRSDTQYF. Written as DNA, the CDR3 is TGTGCCAGCAGCCTCCAGCCCCGGTCCGATACGCAGTATTTT.

This clonotype appeared a few times. This sequence joins TRBV3-1 and TRBJ2-1, with D unresolved. Per the germline V gene, CDR1 is LGHDT and CDR2 is YNNKEL (reference sequence). With 4 bases removed from V and 9 bases from J, the gap between germline ends came to 13 bases. The CDR3 is made up of 13 amino acids. CDR3: CASSPGGISEQFF. The CDR3 nucleotides read TGTGCCAGCAGCCCTGGCGGCATCTCTGAGCAGTTCTTC.

This clonotype was seen ten or more times. The chain employs TRBV7-9 and TRBJ2-7, with D unresolved. The germline V gene has CDR1 SEHNR and CDR2 FQNEAQ (reference sequence). The V end was cut by 10 bases, the J end by 6 bases, with 13 bases between. There are 11 residues in the CDR3. The CDR3 coding sequence is TGTGCCACCCCGACCCCTCTCGAGCAGTACTTC. As protein: CATPTPLEQYF.

The chain is built from TRBV29-1 and TRBJ2-7; no definite D call. Trimming shortened V by 1 base and J by 5 bases, and 9 bases separated the two germline ends. CDR3 length equals 12 residues. Germline CDR1 reads SQVTM; CDR2 reads ANQGSEA. The CDR3 nucleotides are TGCAGCGTTGAAGTCGGCCCGGACGAGCAGTACTTC. It codes for CSVEVGPDEQYF.

Note on this clonotype: A much larger clone lies one base from this, so it may be a read error. CDR3 residues: CVSSFGVGNTIYF. CDR3 nucleotide sequence: TGTGTCAGCAGCTTTGGTGTTGGGAACACCATATATTTT. The chain uses TRBV5-6 and TRBJ1-3; no definite D call. CDR1 is SGHDT, CDR2 YYEEEE, per germline. The CDR3 loop spans 13 amino acids. Using reference TRBV5-6 and TRBJ1-3 for the parts outside the CDR3, the full variable domain is DAGVTQSPTHLIKTRGQQVTLRCSPKSGHDTVSWYQQALGQGPQFIFQYYEEEERQRGNFPDRFSGHQFPNYSSELNVNALLLGDSALYLCVSSFGVGNTIYFGEGSWLTVV.

This clonotype has more than one count but fewer than ten. This chain joins TRBV10-3 and TRBJ1-2, with D uncertain. This CDR3 has 15 amino acids. Trimming left V 5 bases short and J 1 base short, with 14 bases between. The V gene's germline CDR1 is ENHRY and CDR2 SYGVKD. CDR3 nucleotide sequence: TGTGCCATCAGTTACAAACAGAGTGTTAACTATGGCTACACCTTC. The encoded protein is CAISYKQSVNYGYTF.

This clonotype was observed many times. This rearrangement joins TRBV4-3 to TRBJ1-5; D unclear. V shed 4 bases and J shed 3 bases, with 13 bases lying between them. The CDR3 contains 15 residues. Germline CDR1 reads LGHNA; CDR2 reads YSLEER. The CDR3: CASSLDRQNNQPQHF. The CDR3 DNA is TGCGCCAGCAGCCTGGATCGGCAGAACAATCAGCCCCAGCATTTT.

At least ten counts were recorded for this clonotype. The rearrangement uses TRBV7-2 and TRBJ1-2; 9 bases line up with TRBD1. The CDR3 consists of 13 residues. In germline, CDR1 is SGHTA, CDR2 FQGNSA. The V segment lost 5 bases and the J segment 4 bases; nucleotides outside the gene matches: 2. In DNA form, the CDR3 reads TGTGCCAGCAGCCGGGACAGGGTCTATGGCTACACCTTC. Residues: CASSRDRVYGYTF. The variable domain in full, completed from reference TRBV7-2 and TRBJ1-2, reads GAGVSQSPSNKVTEKGKDVELRCDPISGHTALYWYRQSLGQGLEFLIYFQGNSAPDKSGLPSDRFSAERTGGSVSTLTIQRTQQEDSAVYLCASSRDRVYGYTFGSGTRLTVV.

This clonotype was detected only a few times. The rearrangement joins TRBV5-1 to TRBJ2-2, with TRBD2 matching over 11 bases. This CDR3 has 15 residues. With V trimmed by 1 base and J by 6 bases, 2 bases remained unmatched. Per the germline V gene, CDR1 is SGHRS and CDR2 is YFSETQ. The CDR3 loop reads CASSLTSGGSGELFF. The CDR3, as DNA: TGCGCCAGCAGCTTGACTAGCGGGGGCTCCGGGGAGCTGTTTTTT.

This clonotype came up many times. This rearrangement joins TRBV13 to TRBJ2-2, with 9 bases lining up with TRBD1. The CDR3 totals 14 residues. CDR1 and CDR2 from the germline V gene are PRHDT and FYEKMQ (reference sequence). Trimming cost V 5 bases and J 7 bases; bases outside gene matches: 5. CDR3 DNA: TGTGCCAGCAGCCCAGGGACAGGGATCGGGGAGCTGTTTTTT. Its protein is CASSPGTGIGELFF. Combining the CDR3 with reference TRBV13 and TRBJ2-2 gives the whole variable domain AAGVIQSPRHLIKEKRETATLKCYPIPRHDTVYWYQQGPGQDPQFLISFYEKMQSDKGSIPDRFSAQQFSDYHSELNMSSLELGDSALYFCASSPGTGIGELFFGEGSRLTVL.

This clonotype was observed a few times. V gene TRBV12-3 or TRBV12-4 combines with J gene TRBJ1-5, with 7 bases matching TRBD1. V shed 4 bases, J shed 7 bases, and the junction held 7 bases outside the gene matches. The CDR3 totals 14 residues. CDR3 residues: CASSSDRPGQPQHF. The CDR3 DNA sequence: TGTGCCAGCAGTTCGGACAGGCCGGGGCAGCCCCAGCATTTT.

This clonotype was seen at least ten times. J is TRBJ2-7 and V is TRBV15; D not certain. The CDR3 length is 15 residues. V was trimmed by 0 bases and J by 2 bases, leaving 11 bases between them. The V gene's germline CDR1 is LNHNV and CDR2 YYDKDF (reference sequence). CDR3 region: CATSRDRPPTYEQYF. Here the CDR3 DNA reads TGTGCCACCAGCAGAGATAGGCCCCCTACCTACGAGCAGTACTTC. Supplemented by reference TRBV15 and TRBJ2-7, the full variable domain reads DAMVIQNPRYQVTQFGKPVTLSCSQTLNHNVMYWYQQKSSQAPKLLFHYYDKDFNNEADTPDNFQSRRPNTSFCFLDIRSPGLGDTAMYLCATSRDRPPTYEQYFGPGTRLTVT.

This clonotype was counted ten times or more. The chain is built from TRBV12-3 or TRBV12-4 and TRBJ2-1; D remains ambiguous. CDR3 length: 11 residues. V shed 6 bases and J shed 0 bases, with 0 bases lying between them. The CDR3 loop reads CASSSYNEQFF. The CDR3 DNA sequence: TGTGCCAGCAGCTCCTACAATGAGCAGTTCTTC.

This clonotype was recorded a few times. The genes are TRBV7-2 and TRBJ2-1; unclear D gene. Trimming removed 1 base from V and 5 bases from J, with 6 bases in between. CDR3 length equals 13 residues. Per the germline V gene, CDR1 is SGHTA and CDR2 is FQGNSA. CDR3: CASSLGRDNEQFF. CDR3 sequence (DNA): TGTGCCAGCAGCTTAGGCAGAGACAATGAGCAGTTCTTC.

This clonotype occurred many times. This chain links TRBV6-6 with TRBJ2-2, with TRBD2 as a possible D gene (6 bases). Germline assignment: CDR1 MNHNY and CDR2 SVGAGI (reference sequence). Deletions cut 7 bases from V and 3 bases from J, with 12 bases between. The CDR3 loop spans 14 amino acids. The CDR3 sequence is CASIRDFYTGELFF. The CDR3 region has the DNA TGTGCCAGCATTAGGGACTTCTACACCGGGGAGCTGTTTTTT.

This clonotype was seen at least ten times. The CDR3 DNA sequence: TGTGCCAGCAGTACGGTGTGGGACTCCGGGACCCAGTACTTC. It translates to CASSTVWDSGTQYF. V gene TRBV27 combines with J gene TRBJ2-5; D possibly corresponds to TRBD2 (6 bases). CDR1 is MNHEY and CDR2 is SMNVEV in the germline V gene (reference sequence). Trimming pared 5 bases from V and 7 bases from J, leaving 17 bases between. The length of the CDR3 is 14 residues.

This clonotype came up many times. The chain recombines TRBV20-1 with TRBJ2-3, with TRBD2 matching over 9 bases. V lost 3 bases and J lost 3; bases outside the gene matches: 10. CDR3 length: 16 residues. The germline CDR1 and CDR2 sequences are DFQATT and SNEGSKA (reference sequence). The CDR3 nucleotides read TGCAGTGCTAGTTGGCTGGCGGGAGGGAGGACAGATACGCAGTATTTT. Translated, it gives CSASWLAGGRTDTQYF.

This clonotype has a handful of counts. J is TRBJ2-5 and V is TRBV12-3 or TRBV12-4, with a weak D call TRBD2 (6 bases). This CDR3 contains 16 residues. Trimming pared 0 bases from V and 1 base from J, leaving 12 bases between. CDR3 sequence: CASSLAGLGLQETQYF. CDR3 sequence (DNA): TGTGCCAGCAGTTTAGCGGGACTGGGCCTCCAAGAGACCCAGTACTTC.

The table lists this clonotype with many counts. V usage is TRBV21-1 and J usage is TRBJ1-2; TRBD1 was called by the table and not checked on the DNA. TRBV21-1 counts as a pseudogene. The CDR3 consists of 15 residues. The CDR3 protein is CASSNPGQGDYGYTF. The CDR3 DNA is TGTGCCAGCAGCAATCCGGGACAGGGGGACTATGGCTACACCTTC.

This clonotype was counted at least ten times. The chain uses TRBV5-6 and TRBJ2-3; 10 bases are a match to TRBD2. CDR3 size: 15 residues. V was clipped by 4 bases and J by 3 bases; unmatched bases: 5. Germline V gene lookup returns CDR1 SGHDT and CDR2 YYEEEE. The CDR3 nucleotides are TGTGCCAGCAGCCCGGGACTAGCGATTACAGATACGCAGTATTTT. As protein: CASSPGLAITDTQYF.

The sample holds a few counts of this clonotype. This chain joins TRBV6-2 or TRBV6-3 and TRBJ2-7; D ambiguous. V was cut by 2 bases and J by 3 bases, with 8 bases left in between. Germline V lookup: CDR1 MNHEY, CDR2 SVGEGT. The CDR3 length is 13 residues. The CDR3 region has the DNA TGTGCCAGCAGTTACAGTTCGCGCTACGAGCAGTACTTC. It yields the protein CASSYSSRYEQYF.

The V and J genes are TRBV2 and TRBJ2-3; 7 positions agree with TRBD2. The CDR3 has 17 amino acids. V was pared by 7 bases and J by 1 base, with 14 bases of the junction left unmatched. The germline V gene encodes CDR1 SNHLY and CDR2 FYNNEI. Here the CDR3 DNA reads TGTGCCAGCACCCTCTCGCCCACGGGACTACGCACAGATACGCAGTATTTT. Translated: CASTLSPTGLRTDTQYF.

Many counts were recorded for this clonotype. The J gene is TRBJ1-6, the V gene TRBV5-6; D not certain. Germline V gene data show CDR1 as SGHDT and CDR2 as YYEEEE. Trimming stripped 6 bases from V and 10 bases from J, with 23 bases between. The CDR3 length is 16 residues. Here the CDR3 DNA reads TGTGCCAGCACGGGCGGTATATTTGGAATGGGCTCACCCCTCCACTTT. Amino acids: CASTGGIFGMGSPLHF.

This clonotype occurred many times. The chain couples TRBV3-1 to TRBJ2-6, with a tentative D call TRBD2 (6 bases). The germline V and J ends were trimmed by 5 bases and 2 bases, with 13 bases remaining between them. CDR3 length equals 16 residues. CDR1 LGHDT and CDR2 YNNKEL come from the germline V gene (reference sequence). CDR3 DNA sequence: TGTGCCAGCAGCTCCCTGGGGGGAACTGGGGCCAACGTCCTGACTTTC. Translated: CASSSLGGTGANVLTF.